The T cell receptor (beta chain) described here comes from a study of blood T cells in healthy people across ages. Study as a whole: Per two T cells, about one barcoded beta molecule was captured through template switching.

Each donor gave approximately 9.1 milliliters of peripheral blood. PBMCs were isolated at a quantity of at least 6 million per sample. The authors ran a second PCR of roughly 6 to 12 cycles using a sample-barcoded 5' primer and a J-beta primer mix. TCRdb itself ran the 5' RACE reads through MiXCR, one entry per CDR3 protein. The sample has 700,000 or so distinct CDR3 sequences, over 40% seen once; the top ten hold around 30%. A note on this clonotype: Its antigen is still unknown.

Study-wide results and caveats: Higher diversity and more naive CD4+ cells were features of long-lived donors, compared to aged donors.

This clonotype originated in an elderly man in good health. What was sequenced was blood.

The CDR3 here is CASSGPDRGSYEQYF. The CDR3 region has the DNA TGTGCCAGCAGTGGCCCGGACAGGGGTTCCTACGAGCAGTACTTC. V and J are TRBV6-5 and TRBJ2-7, with 9 positions matching TRBD1. In germline, CDR1 is MNHEY, CDR2 SVGAGI. CDR3 length: 15 amino acids. J gave up 1 base and V 5 bases, and 6 bases lay outside the gene matches.